Here is one TCR beta chain with its context. Its antigen is not identified. The data stem from a study of cytomegalovirus exposure and HLA in healthy donors. Study information: An earlier analysis found fewer than 140 million unique TCR beta sequences from about 190 million T cells. The study, taken as a whole, reports: Most TCR sequences were uncommon, yet certain public TCRs appeared in many donors. Confirmation was obtained in vitro that a few CMV-associated chains are specific for CMV antigens. Later examination showed HLA-associated TCR beta chains had greater clonal expansion than equally common others.

In the PCR, 60 Vbeta and 13 Jbeta primers were used. The assay was immunoSEQ multiplex PCR, and TCRdb's table has in-frame clones only and misses some. The table lists under 200,000 clones, roughly 80% of them singletons. This receptor was taken from a man aged 45 to 65 in good health and CMV-seronegative. The sequenced sample was PBMCs.

The CDR3 here is CASDQDRAVGYTF. CDR3 nucleotide sequence: TGTGCTAGTGATCAGGACAGGGCGGTGGGCTACACCTTC. The chain uses TRBV12-5 and TRBJ1-2; TRBD1 aligns across 8 bases. Per germline, CDR1 LGHNT and CDR2 FRNRAP. The V gene end was trimmed by 7 bases and the J gene end by 8 bases; junction bases not matched to a gene: 9. The CDR3 consists of 13 residues. Filled out from reference TRBV12-5 and TRBJ1-2, the complete variable domain reads DARVTQTPRHKVTEMGQEVTMRCQPILGHNTVFWYRQTMMQGLELLAYFRNRAPLDDSGMPKDRFSAEMPDATLATLKIQPSEPRDSAVYFCASDQDRAVGYTFGSGTRLTVV.